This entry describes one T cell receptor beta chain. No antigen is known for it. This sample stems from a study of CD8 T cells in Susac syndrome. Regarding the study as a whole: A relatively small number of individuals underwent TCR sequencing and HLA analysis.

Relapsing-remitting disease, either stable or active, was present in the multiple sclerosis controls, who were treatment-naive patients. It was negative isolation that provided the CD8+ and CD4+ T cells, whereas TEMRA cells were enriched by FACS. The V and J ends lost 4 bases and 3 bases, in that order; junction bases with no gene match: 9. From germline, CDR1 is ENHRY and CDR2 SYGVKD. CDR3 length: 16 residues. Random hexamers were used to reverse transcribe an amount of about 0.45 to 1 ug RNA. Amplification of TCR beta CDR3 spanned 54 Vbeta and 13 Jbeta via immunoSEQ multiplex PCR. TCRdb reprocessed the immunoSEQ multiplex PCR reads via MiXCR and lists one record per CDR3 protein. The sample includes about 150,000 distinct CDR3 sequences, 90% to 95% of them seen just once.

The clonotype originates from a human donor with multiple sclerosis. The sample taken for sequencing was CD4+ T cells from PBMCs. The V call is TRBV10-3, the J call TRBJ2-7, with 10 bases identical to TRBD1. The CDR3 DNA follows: TGTGCCATCAGTGGGATGGGACAGGGGTTGGGCTACGAGCAGTACTTC. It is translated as CAISGMGQGLGYEQYF.